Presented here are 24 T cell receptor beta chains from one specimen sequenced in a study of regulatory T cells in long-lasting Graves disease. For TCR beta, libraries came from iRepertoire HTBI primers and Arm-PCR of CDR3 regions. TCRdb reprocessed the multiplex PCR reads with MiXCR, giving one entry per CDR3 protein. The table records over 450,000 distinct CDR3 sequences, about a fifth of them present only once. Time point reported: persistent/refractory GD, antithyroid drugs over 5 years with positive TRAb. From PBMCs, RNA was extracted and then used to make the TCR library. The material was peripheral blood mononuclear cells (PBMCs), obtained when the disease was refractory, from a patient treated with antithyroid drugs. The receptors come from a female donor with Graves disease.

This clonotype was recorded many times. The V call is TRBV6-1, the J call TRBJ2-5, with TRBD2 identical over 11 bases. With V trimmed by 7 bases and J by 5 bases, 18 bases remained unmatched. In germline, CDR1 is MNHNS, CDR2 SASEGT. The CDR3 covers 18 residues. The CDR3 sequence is CASTQLGASGRPWETQYF. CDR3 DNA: TGTGCCAGCACTCAACTTGGGGCTAGCGGGAGGCCATGGGAGACCCAGTACTTC.

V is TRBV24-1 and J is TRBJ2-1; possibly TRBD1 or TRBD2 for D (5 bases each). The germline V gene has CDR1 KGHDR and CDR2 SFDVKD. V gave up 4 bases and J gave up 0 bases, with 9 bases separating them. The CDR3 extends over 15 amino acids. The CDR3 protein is CATSDRGLSYNEQFF. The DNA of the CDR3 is TGTGCCACCAGTGACCGGGGCCTCTCCTACAATGAGCAGTTCTTC.

CDR3 in amino acids: CASSRPRHSTDTQYF. DNA for the CDR3: TGTGCCAGCAGTCGCCCCAGACATAGCACAGATACGCAGTATTTT. The chain uses TRBV28 and TRBJ2-3; D gene unclear. Germline CDR1 reads MDHEN; CDR2 reads SYDVKM. CDR3 size: 15 residues. V was clipped by 5 bases and J by 0 bases, with 12 bases between them.

CDR3: CASSLRGRDAGELFF. CDR3 sequence (DNA): TGTGCCAGCAGCTTACGCGGACGCGATGCCGGGGAGCTGTTTTTT. The chain joins TRBV11-3 to TRBJ2-2; D is undetermined. Trimming pared 2 bases from V and 6 bases from J, leaving 13 bases between. Germline CDR1 reads SGHNT; CDR2 reads YENEEA. This CDR3 contains 15 residues. Drawing the rest from reference TRBV11-3 and TRBJ2-2, the complete variable domain is EAGVVQSPRYKIIEKKQPVAFWCNPISGHNTLYWYLQNLGQGPELLIRYENEEAVDDSQLPKDRFSAERLKGVDSTLKIQPAELGDSAVYLCASSLRGRDAGELFFGEGSRLTVL.

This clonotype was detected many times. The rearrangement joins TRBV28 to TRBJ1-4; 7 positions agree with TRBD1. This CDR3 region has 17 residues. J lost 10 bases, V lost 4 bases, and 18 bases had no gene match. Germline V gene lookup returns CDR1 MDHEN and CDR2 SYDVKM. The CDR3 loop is CASSSRTRGTAVLKLFF. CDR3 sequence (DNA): TGTGCCAGCAGTTCCCGGACCAGAGGGACAGCGGTCTTAAAACTGTTTTTT.

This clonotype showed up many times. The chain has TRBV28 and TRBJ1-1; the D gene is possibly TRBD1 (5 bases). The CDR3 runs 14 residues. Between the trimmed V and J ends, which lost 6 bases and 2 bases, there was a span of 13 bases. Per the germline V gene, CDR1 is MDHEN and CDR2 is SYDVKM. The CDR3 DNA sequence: TGTGCCAGCAGAAAACAGGTTTATAACACTGAAGCTTTCTTT. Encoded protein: CASRKQVYNTEAFF.

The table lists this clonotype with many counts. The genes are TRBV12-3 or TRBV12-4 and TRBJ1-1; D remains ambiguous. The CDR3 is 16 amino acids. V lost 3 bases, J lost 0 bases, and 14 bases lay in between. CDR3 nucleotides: TGTGCCAGCAGTTTTTATCTCCCAGGCCTGAACACTGAAGCTTTCTTT. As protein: CASSFYLPGLNTEAFF.

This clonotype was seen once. The CDR3 DNA reads as TGTGCCAGCATCCCAGGTGCAACTAATGAAAAACTGTTTTTT. Amino acids: CASIPGATNEKLFF. V usage is TRBV7-9 and J usage is TRBJ1-4; no clear D. The length of the CDR3 is 14 residues. The germline V gene encodes CDR1 SEHNR and CDR2 FQNEAQ (reference sequence). V lost 7 bases and J lost 0, with 9 bases in between.

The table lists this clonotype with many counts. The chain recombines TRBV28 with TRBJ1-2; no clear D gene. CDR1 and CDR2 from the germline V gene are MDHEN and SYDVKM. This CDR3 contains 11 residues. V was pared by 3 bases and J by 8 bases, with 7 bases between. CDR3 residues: CASSFPGGYTF. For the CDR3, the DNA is TGTGCCAGCAGTTTTCCCGGGGGCTACACCTTC.

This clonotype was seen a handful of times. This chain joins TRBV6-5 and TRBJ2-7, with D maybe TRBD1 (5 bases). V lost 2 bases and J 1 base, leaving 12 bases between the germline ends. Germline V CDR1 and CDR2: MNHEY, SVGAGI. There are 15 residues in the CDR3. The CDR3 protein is CASSYGAKVSYEQYF. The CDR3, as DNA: TGTGCCAGCAGTTACGGGGCGAAGGTTTCCTACGAGCAGTACTTC.

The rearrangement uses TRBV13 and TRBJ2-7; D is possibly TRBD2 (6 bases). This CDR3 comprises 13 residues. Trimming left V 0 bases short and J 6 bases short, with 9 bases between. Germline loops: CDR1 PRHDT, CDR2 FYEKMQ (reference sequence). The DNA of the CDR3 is TGTGCCAGCAGCTTAGGCCGGGGGACCGAGCAGTACTTC. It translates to CASSLGRGTEQYF.

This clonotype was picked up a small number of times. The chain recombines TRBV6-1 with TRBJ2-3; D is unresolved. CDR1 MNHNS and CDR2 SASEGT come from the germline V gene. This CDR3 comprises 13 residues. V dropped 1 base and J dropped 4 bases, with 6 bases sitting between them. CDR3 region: CASSEGRSDTQYF. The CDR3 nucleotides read TGTGCCAGCAGTGAAGGCCGCTCAGATACGCAGTATTTT.

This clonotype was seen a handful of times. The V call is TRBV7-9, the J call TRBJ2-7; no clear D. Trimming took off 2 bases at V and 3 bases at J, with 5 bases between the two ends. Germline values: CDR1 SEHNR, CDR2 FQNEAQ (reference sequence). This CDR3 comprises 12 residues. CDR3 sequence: CASSLIHYEQYF. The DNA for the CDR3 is TGTGCCAGCAGCTTAATTCACTACGAGCAGTACTTC.

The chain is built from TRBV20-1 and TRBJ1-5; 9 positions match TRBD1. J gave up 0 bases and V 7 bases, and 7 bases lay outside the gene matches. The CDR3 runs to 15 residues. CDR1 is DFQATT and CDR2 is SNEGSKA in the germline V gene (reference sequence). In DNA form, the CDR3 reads TGCAGTGTGGGACAGGGAAAATATAGCAATCAGCCCCAGCATTTT. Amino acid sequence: CSVGQGKYSNQPQHF.

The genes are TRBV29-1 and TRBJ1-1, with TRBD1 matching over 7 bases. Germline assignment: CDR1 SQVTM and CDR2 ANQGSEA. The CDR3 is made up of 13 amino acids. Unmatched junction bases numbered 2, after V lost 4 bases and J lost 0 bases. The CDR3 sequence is CSVATGMNTEAFF. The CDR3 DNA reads TGCAGCGTTGCGACAGGGATGAACACTGAAGCTTTCTTT.

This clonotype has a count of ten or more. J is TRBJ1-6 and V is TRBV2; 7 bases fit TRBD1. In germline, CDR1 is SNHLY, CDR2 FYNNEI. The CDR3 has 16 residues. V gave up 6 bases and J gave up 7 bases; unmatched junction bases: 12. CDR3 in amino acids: CASRETGVGGNSPLHF. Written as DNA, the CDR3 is TGTGCCAGCAGGGAAACAGGGGTAGGGGGGAATTCACCCCTCCACTTT.

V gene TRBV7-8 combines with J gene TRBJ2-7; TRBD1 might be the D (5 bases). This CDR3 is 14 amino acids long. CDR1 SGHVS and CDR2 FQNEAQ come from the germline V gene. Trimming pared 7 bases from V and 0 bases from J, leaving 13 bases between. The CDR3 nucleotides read TGTGCCAGCATCCTGGGGCCGGGCTCCTACGAGCAGTACTTC. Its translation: CASILGPGSYEQYF.

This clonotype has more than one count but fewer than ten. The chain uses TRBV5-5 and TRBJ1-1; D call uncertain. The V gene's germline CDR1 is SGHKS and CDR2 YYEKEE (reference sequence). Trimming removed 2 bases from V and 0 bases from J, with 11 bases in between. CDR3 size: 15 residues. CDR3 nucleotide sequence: TGTGCCAGCAGCTTTACCGTCAGCATGAACACTGAAGCTTTCTTT. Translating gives CASSFTVSMNTEAFF.

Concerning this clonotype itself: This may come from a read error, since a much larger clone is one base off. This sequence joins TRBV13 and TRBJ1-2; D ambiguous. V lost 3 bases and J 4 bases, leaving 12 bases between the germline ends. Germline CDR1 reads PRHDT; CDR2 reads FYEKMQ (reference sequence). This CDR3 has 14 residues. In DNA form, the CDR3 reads TGTGCCAGCAGCTTTGGAGGGCTAGTCTATGGCTACACCTTC. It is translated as CASSFGGLVYGYTF.

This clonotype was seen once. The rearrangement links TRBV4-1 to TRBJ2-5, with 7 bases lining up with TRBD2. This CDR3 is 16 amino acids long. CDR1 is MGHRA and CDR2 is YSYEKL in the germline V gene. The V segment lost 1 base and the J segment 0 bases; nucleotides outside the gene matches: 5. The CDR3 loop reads CASSQGRTRDQETQYF. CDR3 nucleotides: TGCGCCAGCAGCCAAGGTAGGACTAGGGACCAAGAGACCCAGTACTTC.

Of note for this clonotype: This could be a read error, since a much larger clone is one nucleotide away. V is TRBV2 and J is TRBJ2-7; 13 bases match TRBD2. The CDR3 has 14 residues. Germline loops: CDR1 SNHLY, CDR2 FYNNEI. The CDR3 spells CVSAGLAGAGEQYF. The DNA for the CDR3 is TGTGTCAGCGCCGGACTAGCGGGAGCCGGAGAGCAGTACTTC.

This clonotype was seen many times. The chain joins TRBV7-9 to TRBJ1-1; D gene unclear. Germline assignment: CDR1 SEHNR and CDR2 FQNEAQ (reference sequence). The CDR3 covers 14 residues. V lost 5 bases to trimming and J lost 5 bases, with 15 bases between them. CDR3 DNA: TGTGCCAGCAGCCCGGACGGAGGGCGAACTGAAGCTTTCTTT. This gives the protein CASSPDGGRTEAFF.

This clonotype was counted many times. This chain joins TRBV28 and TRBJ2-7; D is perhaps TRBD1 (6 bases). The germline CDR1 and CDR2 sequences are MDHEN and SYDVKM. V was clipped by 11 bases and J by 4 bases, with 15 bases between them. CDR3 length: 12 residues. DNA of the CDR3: TGTGCCGCAGGCAGGGGAGAATACGAGCAGTACTTC. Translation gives CAAGRGEYEQYF.

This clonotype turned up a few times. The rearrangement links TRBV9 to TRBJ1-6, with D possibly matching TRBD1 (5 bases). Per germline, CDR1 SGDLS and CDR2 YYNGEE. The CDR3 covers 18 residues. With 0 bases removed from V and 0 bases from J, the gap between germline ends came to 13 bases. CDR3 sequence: CASSVGQGFSSYNSPLHF. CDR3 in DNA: TGTGCCAGCAGCGTAGGGCAGGGATTCAGCTCCTATAATTCACCCCTCCACTTT.